Listed below are T cell receptor beta chains from one sample, sequenced in a study of OX40 agonist ivuxolimab in advanced cancers. Data came from immunoSEQ multiplex PCR; TCRdb stores just in-frame clones and leaves some out. The table shows about 61,000 clones, with 82% occurring only once. Material: CD4+ or CD8+ T cells sorted from blood, obtained in a trial of the OX40 agonist ivuxolimab. These receptors were collected from an adult with an advanced solid tumor such as melanoma, head and neck, liver or kidney cancer. The CDR3 runs from the conserved cysteine through the conserved F or W. A D gene is named only where the DNA matches it firmly. Size is omitted from some rows. Given values are once, few, many or a class for expanded clones.

clone_size,v_call,j_call,d_call,cdr3_aa,cdr3_nt
.,TRBV5-6,TRBJ2-3,TRBD2,CASSLPLAGPDTQYF,TGTGCCAGCAGCTTACCACTAGCGGGACCAGATACGCAGTATTTT
.,TRBV6-1,TRBJ2-3,.,CASSGNTQPDTQYF,TGTGCCAGCAGCGGAAATACGCAGCCAGATACGCAGTATTTT
.,TRBV19,TRBJ2-2,.,CASSPRLTGELFF,TGTGCCAGTAGTCCCCGCCTAACCGGGGAGCTGTTTTTT
.,TRBV4-2,TRBJ2-7,.,CASSQAGSEYEQYF,TGTGCCAGCAGCCAAGCAGGGTCTGAGTACGAGCAGTACTTC
.,TRBV27,TRBJ2-2,TRBD1,CASSLVGQENTGELFF,TGTGCCAGCAGTTTAGTGGGACAGGAGAACACCGGGGAGCTGTTTTTT
.,TRBV5-6,TRBJ2-7,.,CASSPAPTYEQYF,TGTGCCAGCAGCCCGGCACCCACCTACGAGCAGTACTTC
.,TRBV7-2,TRBJ2-3,.,CASSPQPTLGLGDTQYF,TGTGCCAGCAGCCCCCAACCTACGTTAGGGTTAGGAGATACGCAGTATTTT
.,TRBV28,TRBJ2-3,TRBD1,CASNRGVLIDTQYF,TGTGCCAGCAACAGGGGGGTTTTGATAGATACGCAGTATTTT
.,TRBV30,TRBJ1-2,.,CAWAPGRAYGYTF,TGTGCCTGGGCCCCCGGCAGGGCCTATGGCTACACCTTC
.,TRBV27,TRBJ2-2,.,CASSLSAGIGELFF,TGTGCCAGCAGTTTATCTGCGGGGATCGGGGAGCTGTTTTTT
.,TRBV19,TRBJ2-5,.,CASSISETQYF,TGTGCCAGTAGTATATCAGAGACCCAGTACTTC
.,TRBV2,TRBJ1-5,.,CASSEWTAARQPQHF,TGTGCCAGCAGTGAATGGACGGCAGCGAGGCAGCCCCAGCATTTT
.,TRBV4-2,TRBJ2-3,.,CASSQGVGLTDTQYF,TGTGCCAGCAGCCAAGGCGTAGGCCTCACAGATACGCAGTATTTT
.,TRBV27,TRBJ1-4,.,CASSLWSVRRPNEKLFF,TGTGCCAGCAGTTTATGGTCCGTACGGAGGCCTAATGAAAAACTGTTTTTT
few,TRBV2,TRBJ2-7,.,CASNPLVPSVDEQYF,TGTGCCAGCAACCCCCTGGTCCCAAGTGTCGACGAGCAGTACTTC
.,TRBV27,TRBJ2-1,.,CASSPRRRGLSPNYNEQFF,TGTGCCAGCAGTCCCCGCCGGAGGGGGCTATCCCCTAATTACAATGAGCAGTTCTTC
.,TRBV29-1,TRBJ2-7,TRBD1,CSGNRGRLYEQYF,TGCAGCGGGAACAGGGGCCGCCTCTACGAGCAGTACTTC
.,TRBV25-1,TRBJ2-3,TRBD2,CASSREGSTDTQYF,TGTGCCAGCAGTAGGGAGGGGAGCACAGATACGCAGTATTTT
.,TRBV6-5,TRBJ2-7,TRBD2,CASSYSGGRAEYEQYF,TGTGCCAGCAGTTACTCGGGCGGGAGGGCCGAATACGAGCAGTACTTC
medium-sized,TRBV2,TRBJ1-2,.,CASSPDRGYTF,TGTGCCAGCAGCCCCGACAGGGGCTACACCTTC
.,TRBV2,TRBJ2-7,.,CASKGQANSYEQYF,TGTGCCAGCAAGGGTCAGGCTAACTCCTACGAGCAGTACTTC
.,TRBV4-1,TRBJ2-6,.,CASSHGQQRSGANVLTF,TGCGCCAGCAGCCACGGACAACAACGCTCTGGGGCCAACGTCCTGACTTTC
.,TRBV4-3,TRBJ1-6,.,CASCAGDNSPLHF,TGCGCCAGCTGCGCAGGGGATAATTCACCCCTCCACTTT
.,TRBV28,TRBJ2-7,.,CASSLGGSTYEQYF,TGTGCCAGCAGTTTAGGGGGATCCACCTACGAGCAGTACTTC
.,TRBV6-6,TRBJ2-7,.,CASSYGGELLEQYF,TGTGCCAGCAGTTACGGAGGGGAGCTACTGGAGCAGTACTTC
once,TRBV7-9,TRBJ1-2,.,CASSPPGVYGYTF,TGTGCCAGCAGCCCACCAGGAGTTTATGGCTACACCTTC
once,TRBV5-8,TRBJ2-1,.,CASSLYLASSYNEQFF,TGTGCCAGCAGCTTGTACCTAGCTAGTTCCTACAATGAGCAGTTCTTC
.,TRBV4-2,TRBJ1-4,.,CASSQARTEEATNEKLFF,TGTGCCAGCAGCCAAGCTCGGACGGAAGAAGCAACTAATGAAAAACTGTTTTTT
.,TRBV4-1,TRBJ2-5,TRBD2,CASSPGLAGGAGETQYF,TGCGCCAGCAGCCCGGGACTAGCGGGAGGGGCGGGGGAGACCCAGTACTTC
once,TRBV9,TRBJ1-4,.,CASSGPRGGTNEKLFF,TGTGCCAGCAGCGGTCCCAGGGGTGGGACTAATGAAAAACTGTTTTTT
.,TRBV9,TRBJ1-1,.,CASSVQANTEAFF,TGTGCCAGCAGCGTGCAGGCGAACACTGAAGCTTTCTTT
.,TRBV19,TRBJ2-7,TRBD2,CASSSSGSYEQYF,TGTGCCAGTAGTAGTAGCGGGAGCTACGAGCAGTACTTC
.,TRBV18,TRBJ1-2,.,CASSPIRDTNYGYTF,TGTGCCAGCTCACCAATCAGGGATACTAACTATGGCTACACCTTC
.,TRBV19,TRBJ2-5,.,CASKGAEETQYF,TGTGCCAGCAAAGGTGCGGAAGAGACCCAGTACTTC
.,TRBV6-5,TRBJ2-7,.,CASSYGAGLSYEQYF,TGTGCCAGCAGTTACGGGGCAGGGCTATCCTACGAGCAGTACTTC
.,TRBV28,TRBJ2-7,.,CASSLGNEQYF,TGTGCCAGCAGTCTAGGGAACGAGCAGTACTTC
once,TRBV19,TRBJ1-1,.,CASSIRGIVNTEAFF,TGTGCCAGTAGTATCCGGGGAATTGTGAACACTGAAGCTTTCTTT
.,TRBV7-7,TRBJ1-2,TRBD1,CASSADRDGYTF,TGTGCCAGCAGCGCCGACAGGGATGGCTACACCTTC
.,TRBV7-8,TRBJ2-5,.,CASSPTGLTETQYF,TGTGCCAGCAGCCCAACCGGGTTGACAGAGACCCAGTACTTC